This TCR beta chain was recorded in a study of blood T cell repertoires in COVID-19. The wider study: T cells, B-cell-depleted T cells, or PBMCs provided the cDNA or gDNA that served as material.

The protocol was immunoSEQ multiplex PCR, while the TCRdb copy is restricted to in-frame clones and leaves out a portion. The sample has a few hundred thousand clones, more than 75% seen once. Recruits, aged about 18 to 100 years, lived in 20 to 30 US areas. The study assigned cohorts using participant-reported clinical history. Before being deemed recovered, Cohort 3 donors had two negative PCRs, clearance, or symptom resolution. The specimen was PBMCs or T cells enriched from blood (not recorded which). The receptor was derived from a woman under 30 who had recovered from COVID-19.

CDR3 coding DNA: TGTGCCTGGAGTGTACTTGAAGGGGGCTCGGCTGGCTACACCTTC. This encodes CAWSVLEGGSAGYTF. The chain is built from TRBV30 and TRBJ1-2; 7 bases map to TRBD1. In germline, CDR1 is GTSNPN, CDR2 SVGIG (reference sequence). The trim removed 0 bases at V and 7 bases at J, leaving 11 bases unmatched. The CDR3 runs 15 residues.